The 4 T cell receptor beta chains reported below all come from one sample, sequenced in a study of T-cell reconstitution after alpha-beta-depleted transplantation in children. Unique molecular identifiers tagged the TCRbeta library. TCRdb independently ran MiXCR on the PCR reads; one entry per CDR3 protein. The table records nearly 350,000 distinct CDR3 sequences, roughly 17% of them present only once. This material consisted of PBMCs, mostly from graft donor cells, taken 360 days after TCRalphabeta/CD19-depleted stem cell transplant. These receptors were taken from a male patient between 2 and 15 years old who had a stem cell transplant for acute lymphoblastic leukemia, so the T cells may come from the graft donor.

This clonotype occurred many times. The V call is TRBV7-2, the J call TRBJ2-1; 14 nucleotides agree with TRBD2. CDR3 length: 16 residues. Trimming removed 0 bases from V and 7 bases from J; junction bases left unmatched: 2. The germline V gene has CDR1 SGHTA and CDR2 FQGNSA. The CDR3 DNA reads TGTGCCAGCAGCTTAGCCGGGACTAGCGGGGGAAATGAGCAGTTCTTC. Its translation: CASSLAGTSGGNEQFF.

This clonotype has just a few counts. V usage is TRBV25-1 and J usage is TRBJ1-1, with a tentative D call TRBD1 (5 bases). V lost 6 bases, J lost 3 bases, and 14 bases lay in between. The CDR3 loop spans 14 amino acids. The germline CDR1 and CDR2 sequences are MGHDK and SYGVNS. CDR3 DNA sequence: TGTGCCAGCAGCCGGGACCCGGAATACACTGAAGCTTTCTTT. This codes for CASSRDPEYTEAFF.

This clonotype occurred a few times. The V call is TRBV6-2 or TRBV6-3, the J call TRBJ1-5, with TRBD1 as a possible D gene (5 bases). The CDR3 consists of 14 residues. The germline V gene encodes CDR1 MNHEY and CDR2 SVGEGT. V was clipped by 6 bases and J by 6 bases, with 15 bases between them. CDR3 sequence: CASRPGTVSQPQHF. DNA of the CDR3: TGTGCCAGCAGACCGGGGACGGTCAGTCAGCCCCAGCATTTT.

The V call is TRBV27, the J call TRBJ2-7; D is possibly TRBD1 or TRBD2 (5 bases each). This CDR3 has 14 residues. Trimming pared 4 bases from V and 4 bases from J, leaving 14 bases between. Germline-derived CDR1 and CDR2 are MNHEY and SMNVEV (reference sequence). The CDR3 is CASSSGTLGYEQYF. In nucleotides, the CDR3 is TGTGCCAGCAGTTCCGGGACGTTAGGATACGAGCAGTACTTC.